This T cell receptor beta chain appears in the sequencing data of a study of blood T cell repertoires in COVID-19. Study as a whole: Both acute and convalescent COVID-19 samples were obtained from the United States, Italy and Spain.

Germline assignment: CDR1 MDHEN and CDR2 SYDVKM. The CDR3 has 12 residues. V dropped 2 bases and J dropped 14 bases, with 10 bases sitting between them. In the original workflow: Nucleated cell number was recorded as an estimate derived from reference gene primer amplification. Produced via immunoSEQ multiplex PCR; TCRdb's table is partial and in-frame only. For V, J and clone size, that table is used; D and trimming come from the DNA. The table shows around 200,000 clones, with about 88% occurring only once. The sequencing sample was made of peripheral blood. This clonotype originated in a man aged 30 to 39 with acute or convalescent COVID-19. This chain connects TRBV28 to TRBJ1-6; D is ambiguous. The CDR3, as DNA: TGTGCCAGCAGTTTAAGGGAGGGAACCCTCCACTTT. Protein product: CASSLREGTLHF.